This T cell receptor beta chain was documented in a study of T cells in Graves' hyperthyroidism and ophthalmopathy (dated by TCRdb to between 2019 and 2020). Regarding the study in general: A discovery cohort of about 100 patients, approximately 45 with Graves' ophthalmopathy and 57 with stable Graves' hyperthyroidism, was used to find distinguishing TCR V-J signatures. An independent validation cohort of around 20 hyperthyroidism patients and 17 patients who later progressed to ophthalmopathy tested prospective prediction of ophthalmopathy. The 100 discovery patients were randomly divided into training and test sets at a 7:3 ratio. In addition, the study compared T-cell repertoires in thyroid tissue and in blood from six Graves' hyperthyroidism patients. After blood sampling, hyperthyroidism patients were treated with methimazole at a starting dose of 30 mg daily, and ophthalmopathy patients were treated with high-dose intravenous methylprednisolone. The paper describes TCR Vbeta CDR3 sequencing of around 130 peripheral blood samples, made up of some 42 ophthalmopathy patients, approximately 73 hyperthyroidism patients and 17 progressor patients.

Broad study findings and their caveats: No statistical method was used to set the sample size in advance, and investigators knew the group allocation. Most expanded thyroid clonotypes (frequency above 0.001) were also detected in blood, suggesting blood repertoires may reflect thyroid immune responses. A model built on a 13 V-J signature distinguished ophthalmopathy from stable hyperthyroidism, reaching 85% to 90% sensitivity and about 81% specificity in cross-validation and 80%/75% in testing. In validation, progression to ophthalmopathy was predicted by the model with almost 71% sensitivity and roughly 76% specificity, a median of approximately 7.1 months before onset.

Exclusion was applied to patients with uncontrolled infections, other autoimmune diseases, pregnancy or lactation. Diagnoses were established on the basis of clinical symptoms, serum thyroxine and TRAb, thyroid ultrasound, and orbital computed tomography. Total RNA was extracted using Trizol reagent, and RNA quality was assessed on an Agilent 2100 Bioanalyzer. On this clonotype itself: Its binding antigen is unknown. Per-nucleotide qualities are absent, and no much larger clonotype sits a single base away.

TCR beta CDR3 regions were amplified from RNA transcripts. A first-round RT-PCR of the TCR CDR3 used the HTBI primer set with the Qiagen OneStep RT-PCR kit. The libraries were constructed in a second round of multiplex PCR and then size-selected and purified. Libraries were sequenced paired-end with 100 bp reads on an Illumina HiSeq2000. Per the source publication's procedure: SOAPnuke was used to process the raw data, with reads discarded if the reads contained adapters or uncalled bases, had a mean Phred below 15, or lacked an exact constant-primer or identifier match. High-quality paired reads were merged with COPE v1.2.5, and unique nucleotide sequences were defined as clonotypes. MiTCR v1.1 was used to align the clonotypes against IMGT TRBV, TRBD and TRBJ reference segments. Only V-J combinations with frequency above 0.0001, covering roughly 99% of repertoires, were analysed. A TCS score was defined as the ratio of F50 (clonal expansion) to E x V (chaos), with BLOSUM62-based TCRdist applied between CDR3 peptides within each V-J. Welch's t-statistics and random forest reduced roughly 540 V-J features to about 12, which were used in a naive Bayes classifier (R e1071). The Morisita-Horn index was used to measure how similar the thyroid and blood repertoires were. TCRdb reanalyzed the raw reads on its own, using fastp at Q25 for trimming and MiXCR for clone calling, and kept in-frame beta chains. A single entry per CDR3 protein holds the most common genes and DNA from its merged rows. TCRdb, not the original authors, processed these V and J calls. This sample is represented by about 640,000 distinct CDR3 sequences; about 45% of them were singletons. Of the sample, less than 9.5% is held by the ten largest clones.

The CDR1 and CDR2 encoded by the germline V gene are SQVTM and ANQGSEA. Spanning cysteine to phenylalanine, the CDR3 consists of 11 amino acids. The retained sequence is limited to the CDR3, 33 bases, with the frame set at the first base. Clipping removes 8 bases from V and 4 bases from J, with 1 as the unmatched junction base count. This receptor was obtained from an adult man with Graves' disease, either hyperthyroidism or ophthalmopathy (not recorded which). Sequenced material: peripheral blood or thyroid tissue (not recorded which). The sequence links TRBV29-1 to TRBJ1-5; 8 central nucleotides agree with TRBD1. The nucleotides are TGCAGCAGACAGGGGAATCAGCCCCAGCATTTT. It translates to CSRQGNQPQHF.